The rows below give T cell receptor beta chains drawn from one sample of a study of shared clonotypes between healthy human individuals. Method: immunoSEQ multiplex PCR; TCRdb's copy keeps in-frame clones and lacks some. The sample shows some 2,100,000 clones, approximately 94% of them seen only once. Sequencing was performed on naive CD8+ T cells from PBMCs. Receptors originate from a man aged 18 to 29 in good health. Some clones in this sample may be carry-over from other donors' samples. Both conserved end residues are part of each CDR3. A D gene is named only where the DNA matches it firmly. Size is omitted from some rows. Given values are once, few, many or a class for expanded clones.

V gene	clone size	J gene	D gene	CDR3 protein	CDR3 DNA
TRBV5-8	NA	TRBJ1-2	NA	CASSLVPQGSFYGYTF	TGTGCCAGCAGCTTGGTGCCCCAGGGAAGCTTCTATGGCTACACCTTC
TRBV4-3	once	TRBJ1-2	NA	CASSPSGTNYGYTF	TGCGCCAGCAGCCCAAGCGGGACTAACTATGGCTACACCTTC
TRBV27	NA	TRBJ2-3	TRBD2	CASRGPGLAGGGESTDTQYF	TGTGCCAGCAGGGGTCCTGGGCTAGCGGGAGGAGGGGAAAGCACAGATACGCAGTATTTT
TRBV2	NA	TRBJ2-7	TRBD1	CASRVGRGHYEQYF	TGTGCCAGCAGGGTAGGCAGGGGGCACTACGAGCAGTACTTC
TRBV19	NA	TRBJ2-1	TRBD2	CASTPNEGLAVYNEQFF	TGTGCCAGTACCCCAAACGAGGGACTAGCGGTCTACAATGAGCAGTTCTTC
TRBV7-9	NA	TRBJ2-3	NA	CASSYPASGSGADTQYF	TGTGCCAGCAGCTACCCAGCCAGCGGCTCAGGGGCAGATACGCAGTATTTT
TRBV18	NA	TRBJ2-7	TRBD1	CASSPPNRQGLPSSVYEQYF	TGTGCCAGCTCACCACCGAACAGACAGGGCCTTCCAAGCTCGGTCTACGAGCAGTACTTC
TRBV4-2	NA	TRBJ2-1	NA	CASSQDLRDSYNEQFF	TGTGCCAGCAGCCAAGATCTTCGGGACTCCTACAATGAGCAGTTCTTC
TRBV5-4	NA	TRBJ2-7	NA	CASSTTGLYEQYF	TGTGCCAGCAGCACAACAGGACTCTACGAGCAGTACTTC
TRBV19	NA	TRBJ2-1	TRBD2	CAASGLAAYNEQFF	TGTGCCGCATCGGGCCTAGCGGCTTACAATGAGCAGTTCTTC
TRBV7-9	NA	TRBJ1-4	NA	CASSASGDLREKLFF	TGTGCCAGCAGCGCCTCGGGGGACCTAAGAGAAAAACTGTTTTTT
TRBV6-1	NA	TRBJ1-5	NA	CASSERGFYQPQHF	TGTGCCAGCAGTGAACGGGGATTCTATCAGCCCCAGCATTTT
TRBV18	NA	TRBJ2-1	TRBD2	CASSRASGPEQFF	TGTGCCAGCTCCAGGGCTAGCGGGCCTGAGCAGTTCTTC
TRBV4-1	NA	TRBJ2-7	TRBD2	CASSRGELAELSYEQYF	TGCGCCAGCAGCCGGGGGGAACTAGCGGAGCTCTCCTACGAGCAGTACTTC
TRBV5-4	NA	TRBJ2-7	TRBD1	CASSLETGGYEQYF	TGTGCCAGCAGCTTGGAAACAGGGGGCTACGAGCAGTACTTC
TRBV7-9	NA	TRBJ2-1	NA	CASGLASYNEQFF	TGTGCCAGCGGGCTAGCGAGTTACAATGAGCAGTTCTTC
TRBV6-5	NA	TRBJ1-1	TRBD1	CASSYGQGGTEAFF	TGTGCCAGCAGTTACGGACAGGGAGGCACTGAAGCTTTCTTT